The entry that follows covers one TCR beta chain sequence. No antigen is known for it. This sample is part of a study of T cell responses to AZD1222 COVID-19 vaccine. Study-level information: Second doses that came at about 4 or about 12 weeks were put together.

The method was immunoSEQ multiplex PCR; TCRdb's version includes in-frame clones alone and lacks a portion of them. The repertoire consists of approximately 100,000 clones, with approximately 87% occurring once and the leading ten covering around 12%. Germline lookup yields CDR1 LGHDT and CDR2 YNNKEL (reference sequence). The ends lost 0 bases at V and 5 bases at J; junction bases unmatched: 6. CDR3 length: 16 residues. The study, taken as a whole, reports: Along spike, vaccine-associated CD4 TCRs were found throughout, with dominance at 160-218 and 743-854. The reported proportion of spike-specific TCRs targeting unmutated variant regions was nearly half. The peak T cell response came first, and repertoires were sampled only after it.

This specimen was peripheral blood, taken on day 0 of AZD1222 vaccination. The chain combines TRBV3-1 (or the pseudogene TRBV3-2) with TRBJ2-1, with TRBD1 matching over 8 bases. The receptor was isolated from an adult in good health. The CDR3 sequence is CASSQEGQGAHNEQFF. CDR3 coding DNA: TGTGCCAGCAGCCAAGAGGGGCAGGGGGCCCACAATGAGCAGTTCTTC.